The 27 T cell receptor beta chains in this list originate from one sample, sequenced in a study of CD4 T cells in relation to SARS-CoV-2 and coronaviruses. The unexposed donors gave CD4+ T cells in about 2011-2018, prior to COVID-19. After around nine days of culture, CD4+ T cells were isolated. Method: immunoSEQ multiplex PCR; TCRdb's copy keeps in-frame clones and lacks some. This table has around 25,000 clones, just under 75% appearing once. These receptors are not linked to any known antigen. Sequencing was done on a sample of CD4+ T cells from PBMCs, cultured in vitro. The receptors derive from a human donor in good health.

The chain links TRBV6-2 or TRBV6-3 to TRBJ1-1, with D unresolved. The CDR3 contains 15 residues. Germline values: CDR1 MNHEY, CDR2 SVGEGT. V was clipped by 6 bases and J by 0 bases, with 14 bases between them. CDR3 sequence: CASSPWTTMNTEAFF. DNA for the CDR3: TGTGCCAGCAGCCCTTGGACCACCATGAACACTGAAGCTTTCTTT.

This clone was detected only once. The chain is built from TRBV9 and TRBJ2-1; 11 bases fit TRBD2. In germline, CDR1 is SGDLS, CDR2 YYNGEE. The V segment lost 3 bases and the J segment 8 bases; nucleotides outside the gene matches: 13. CDR3 size: 17 residues. The CDR3 nucleotides read TGTGCCAGCAGCGCGTTCTTAGCGGGAGGGCGGATTGATGAGCAGTTCTTC. It encodes CASSAFLAGGRIDEQFF.

CDR3 sequence reads: CASSVGAGASASTDTQYF. Here the CDR3 DNA reads TGTGCCAGCAGCGTAGGGGCCGGGGCATCGGCTAGCACAGATACGCAGTATTTT. The genes are TRBV9 and TRBJ2-3, with D possibly called TRBD1 or TRBD2 (5 bases each). Trimming left V 0 bases short and J 0 bases short, with 17 bases between. The CDR3 contains 18 residues. CDR1 is SGDLS and CDR2 is YYNGEE in the germline V gene.

In its sample, this clone was seen once. The chain links TRBV28 to TRBJ1-1; no firm D call. In germline, CDR1 is MDHEN, CDR2 SYDVKM. The V gene lost 5 bases and the J gene lost 11 bases, with 12 bases spanning the gap. The CDR3 consists of 11 residues. The DNA for the CDR3 is TGTGCCAGCAGTCCTCTCGGTAGGGCTTTCTTT. Amino acid sequence: CASSPLGRAFF. The whole variable domain, filled in from reference TRBV28 and TRBJ1-1, reads DVKVTQSSRYLVKRTGEKVFLECVQDMDHENMFWYRQDPGLGLRLIYFSYDVKMKEKGDIPEGYSVSREKKERFSLILESASTNQTSMYLCASSPLGRAFFGQGTRLTVV.

V usage is TRBV5-4 and J usage is TRBJ2-1, with D hard to call. CDR1 and CDR2 (germline): SGHNT, YYREEE (reference sequence). V shed 4 bases and J shed 0 bases, with 14 bases lying between them. CDR3 length: 16 residues. CDR3 bases: TGTGCCAGCAGCCCCCCCGGCTTCAGCTCCTACAATGAGCAGTTCTTC. It translates to CASSPPGFSSYNEQFF.

The chain recombines TRBV11-2 with TRBJ1-5; D unresolved. This CDR3 spans 14 amino acids. Between the trimmed V and J ends, which lost 0 bases and 6 bases, there was a span of 9 bases. Germline V CDR1 and CDR2: SGHAT, FQNNGV. The CDR3 region has the DNA TGTGCCAGCAGCTTAGATGCCCGGGTTCAGCCCCAGCATTTT. It codes for CASSLDARVQPQHF.

V usage is TRBV6-5 and J usage is TRBJ1-2; a weak D match, TRBD1 (5 bases). The CDR3 sequence is 14 residues long. The V gene's germline CDR1 is MNHEY and CDR2 SVGAGI. V was pared by 7 bases and J by 0 bases, with 12 bases between. CDR3 bases: TGTGCCAGCACCCCACAGGTGGCTAACTATGGCTACACCTTC. Its translation: CASTPQVANYGYTF.

This CDR3 reads CASSRLCTEAFF. CDR3 in DNA: TGCGCCAGCAGTCGCCTGTGCACTGAAGCTTTCTTT. The V gene is TRBV23-1, the J gene TRBJ1-1; no clear D gene. TRBV23-1 is known as an ORF, though its function is uncertain. This CDR3 region has 12 residues. Between the trimmed V and J ends, which lost 4 bases and 4 bases, there was a span of 7 bases.

This clone was picked up a small number of times. This chain joins TRBV4-3 and TRBJ1-2; tentatively, D is TRBD1 (5 bases). CDR1 and CDR2 from the germline V gene are LGHNA and YSLEER. Trimming took 0 bases from V and 2 from J, leaving 10 bases between them. The length of the CDR3 is 15 residues. CDR3 region: CASSQDQGHNYGYTF. CDR3 coding DNA: TGCGCCAGCAGCCAAGACCAGGGCCACAACTATGGCTACACCTTC.

The table lists this clone with a few counts. This chain joins TRBV5-1 and TRBJ1-1; D might be TRBD1 (5 bases). From germline, CDR1 is SGHRS and CDR2 YFSETQ. Trimming removed 0 bases at V and 8 bases at J, with 20 bases between. CDR3 size: 16 residues. The CDR3 DNA follows: TGCGCCAGCAGCTTGGGCTTAACGGGACGGATCACCGAAGCTTTCTTT. This gives the protein CASSLGLTGRITEAFF.

V is TRBV6-5 and J is TRBJ2-5; 9 bases match TRBD1. Germline CDR1 reads MNHEY; CDR2 reads SVGAGI. Unmatched junction bases numbered 5, after V lost 2 bases and J lost 4 bases. The CDR3 sequence is 15 residues long. The CDR3, as DNA: TGTGCCAGCAGTTACGTCCCGACAGGGGGAGAGACCCAGTACTTC. It specifies CASSYVPTGGETQYF.

The sample holds one count of this clone. J is TRBJ2-3 and V is TRBV5-1; D is possibly TRBD2 (5 bases). The CDR3 covers 16 residues. V lost 2 bases to trimming and J lost 0 bases, with 13 bases between them. CDR1 is SGHRS, CDR2 YFSETQ, per germline. The CDR3 sequence: CASSFEGDVSTDTQYF. The CDR3 coding sequence is TGCGCCAGCAGCTTTGAGGGCGACGTTAGCACAGATACGCAGTATTTT.

This chain uses TRBV19 with TRBJ2-1; a possible D gene is TRBD2 (5 bases). The germline V gene has CDR1 LNHDA and CDR2 SQIVND (reference sequence). V lost 5 bases to trimming and J lost 0 bases, with 14 bases between them. This CDR3 has 16 amino acids. CDR3 nucleotide sequence: TGTGCCAGTAGTCCCCAAGCGGCTAGCTCCTACAATGAGCAGTTCTTC. It encodes CASSPQAASSYNEQFF.

The rearrangement uses TRBV5-1 and TRBJ2-3; 8 bases match TRBD2. The CDR3 length is 20 residues. CDR1 is SGHRS, CDR2 YFSETQ, per germline. With 3 bases clipped from V and 0 bases from J, the junction kept 18 bases outside the gene matches. The CDR3 bases are TGCGCCAGCAGCTCCCCGGGCACCGGCACTAGCGGAACTAGCACAGATACGCAGTATTTT. Translating gives CASSSPGTGTSGTSTDTQYF.

The chain joins TRBV5-1 to TRBJ1-2; TRBD1 agrees at 7 bases. The CDR3 totals 14 residues. Germline V CDR1 and CDR2: SGHRS, YFSETQ. Unmatched junction bases numbered 7, after V lost 2 bases and J lost 6 bases. The CDR3 spells CASSLTQGGHGYTF. The CDR3 nucleotides are TGCGCCAGCAGCTTAACCCAGGGGGGACATGGCTACACCTTC.

This clone was recorded once. V gene TRBV10-3 combines with J gene TRBJ2-3, with TRBD2 matching over 12 bases. V gave up 4 bases and J gave up 1 base; unmatched junction bases: 6. CDR1 is ENHRY, CDR2 SYGVKD, per germline. There are 17 residues in the CDR3. The CDR3 DNA follows: TGTGCCATCAGTGGACTAGCGGGGGCCCTTGGCACAGATACGCAGTATTTT. Translated: CAISGLAGALGTDTQYF.

The chain joins TRBV12-3 or TRBV12-4 to TRBJ2-1; D is ambiguous. Trimming shortened V by 2 bases and J by 4 bases, and 3 bases separated the two germline ends. The length of the CDR3 is 12 residues. The CDR3 DNA is TGTGCCAGCAGTTTATCTTACAATGAGCAGTTCTTC. Translating it yields CASSLSYNEQFF.

The rearrangement joins TRBV29-1 to TRBJ2-7; TRBD1 agrees at 8 bases. V lost 3 bases and J lost 2; bases outside the gene matches: 6. CDR1 SQVTM and CDR2 ANQGSEA come from the germline V gene. There are 14 residues in the CDR3. CDR3 sequence (DNA): TGCAGCGTTGATGGCGGACAGGGCACCTACGAGCAGTACTTC. This codes for CSVDGGQGTYEQYF.

The genes are TRBV7-2 and TRBJ1-5; 8 positions match TRBD1. CDR3 size: 15 residues. Germline loops: CDR1 SGHTA, CDR2 FQGNSA. The J segment lost 7 bases and the V segment lost 6 bases, leaving 11 bases of the junction unmatched. The chain's CDR3 is CASSRLTGGGQPQHF. In DNA form, the CDR3 reads TGTGCCAGCAGTCGACTTACAGGGGGGGGACAGCCCCAGCATTTT.

The rearrangement joins TRBV4-3 to TRBJ2-1; 11 positions match TRBD2. Germline V gives CDR1 LGHNA, CDR2 YSLEER. The CDR3 totals 17 residues. V lost 2 bases to trimming and J lost 5 bases; unmatched junction nucleotides: 8. CDR3 nucleotide sequence: TGCGCCAGCAGCCAACAACCGGGACTAGCGGACCACAATGAGCAGTTCTTC. Its protein product is CASSQQPGLADHNEQFF.

This rearrangement joins TRBV6-2 or TRBV6-3 to TRBJ1-5; 9 bases fit TRBD1. This CDR3 has 16 residues. V lost 0 bases to trimming and J lost 2 bases; unmatched junction nucleotides: 2. Germline V CDR1 and CDR2: MNHEY, SVGEGT. The DNA for the CDR3 is TGTGCCAGCAGTTACTCCCGGGACAGGGGCAATCAGCCCCAGCATTTT. It encodes CASSYSRDRGNQPQHF.

This clone has more than one count but fewer than ten. V usage is TRBV12-3 or TRBV12-4 and J usage is TRBJ1-2; no definite D call. The CDR3 is 13 residues long. The V and J ends lost 6 bases and 4 bases respectively, with 12 bases between them. CDR3 region: CASRGEEFYGYTF. As DNA, the CDR3 is TGTGCCAGCAGGGGAGAGGAGTTCTATGGCTACACCTTC.

This clone was seen a few times. The chain recombines TRBV7-2 with TRBJ2-7, with D possibly being TRBD2 (7 bases). This CDR3 is 15 amino acids long. Trimming shortened V by 0 bases and J by 4 bases, and 13 bases separated the two germline ends. The germline V gene has CDR1 SGHTA and CDR2 FQGNSA. CDR3: CASSLAGGLQYEQYF. DNA for the CDR3: TGTGCCAGCAGCTTAGCGGGGGGGCTTCAGTACGAGCAGTACTTC. Drawing the rest from reference TRBV7-2 and TRBJ2-7, the complete variable domain is GAGVSQSPSNKVTEKGKDVELRCDPISGHTALYWYRQSLGQGLEFLIYFQGNSAPDKSGLPSDRFSAERTGGSVSTLTIQRTQQEDSAVYLCASSLAGGLQYEQYFGPGTRLTVT.

The chain is built from TRBV11-2 and TRBJ2-3; TRBD1 matches 7 bases. This CDR3 has 16 amino acids. Germline-derived CDR1 and CDR2 are SGHAT and FQNNGV. V lost 3 bases to trimming and J lost 1 base; unmatched junction nucleotides: 7. The DNA of the CDR3 is TGTGCCAGCAGCTTGCTAGGAGGACAGGGCACAGATACGCAGTATTTT. It yields the protein CASSLLGGQGTDTQYF.

The chain links TRBV2 to TRBJ1-5; possible D gene TRBD1, 5 bases. CDR3 length equals 14 residues. Germline V gives CDR1 SNHLY, CDR2 FYNNEI. V lost 4 bases to trimming and J lost 4 bases, with 11 bases between them. CDR3 residues: CASSGDGGNQPQHF. The CDR3 nucleotides are TGTGCCAGCAGTGGGGATGGGGGAAATCAGCCCCAGCATTTT.

This chain uses TRBV7-2 with TRBJ2-2; 11 bases align to TRBD2. The CDR3 length is 19 residues. J lost 4 bases, V lost 1 base, and 11 bases had no gene match. Germline V gene lookup returns CDR1 SGHTA and CDR2 FQGNSA. The CDR3 DNA is TGTGCCAGCAGCTTAGTTCGGCTAGCGGGAGGCCCACTCACCGGGGAGCTGTTTTTT. As protein: CASSLVRLAGGPLTGELFF.

This chain connects TRBV5-1 to TRBJ1-2, with 7 nucleotides matching TRBD1. The J segment lost 7 bases and the V segment lost 4 bases, leaving 4 bases of the junction unmatched. The CDR3 totals 12 residues. Germline V gene data show CDR1 as SGHRS and CDR2 as YFSETQ. The CDR3 sequence: CASSVDRVGYTF. The DNA for the CDR3 is TGCGCCAGCAGCGTCGACAGGGTTGGCTACACCTTC.